This T cell receptor beta chain emerged from a study of shared clonotypes between healthy human individuals. Sequencing used immunoSEQ multiplex PCR; TCRdb keeps in-frame clones, though not all of them. The sample includes around 430,000 clones, roughly 80% of them seen just once. V lost 8 bases and J 10 bases, leaving 21 bases between the germline ends. From germline, CDR1 is MNHNS and CDR2 SASEGT. The CDR3 sequence is 15 residues long. Only a few counts were recorded for this clone. The rearrangement links TRBV6-1 to TRBJ1-6; weak D call: TRBD1 (6 bases). Input material: PBMCs. The TCR was taken from a woman aged 40 to 50 in good health. Some clones in this sample may be carry-over from other donors' samples. CDR3 in DNA: TGTGCCAGCTCGATGGGGGGCTTTTGGGGGTCACCCCTCCACTTT. Amino acid sequence: CASSMGGFWGSPLHF.